This TCR beta chain was retrieved from a study of blood T cell repertoires in COVID-19. Study-wide context: The samples span acute and convalescent COVID-19 from the United States, Italy and Spain. Nucleic acid was either cDNA or gDNA, and it came from T cells, B-cell-depleted T cells, or PBMCs.

In the original analysis: Researchers report that nucleated cell counts were estimated from reference gene primer amplification. TCRdb keeps only in-frame clones here, not all; method: immunoSEQ multiplex PCR. Clonal size and the V and J genes are those of that table, whereas D and trimming came from the DNA. This repertoire shows hundreds of thousands of clones, roughly 84% found once; its top ten account for around 0.97%. The germline V gene encodes CDR1 MNHEY and CDR2 SMNVEV (reference sequence). Trimming removed 5 bases from V and 4 bases from J; junction bases left unmatched: 4. This CDR3 is 13 amino acids long.

The rearrangement uses TRBV27 and TRBJ1-2; 7 positions agree with TRBD1. The receptor was isolated from a man in his forties with acute or convalescent COVID-19. The sequenced sample was peripheral blood. The CDR3, as DNA: TGTGCCAGCAGTGCCGACAGGGTCTATGGCTACACCTTC. Amino acids: CASSADRVYGYTF.